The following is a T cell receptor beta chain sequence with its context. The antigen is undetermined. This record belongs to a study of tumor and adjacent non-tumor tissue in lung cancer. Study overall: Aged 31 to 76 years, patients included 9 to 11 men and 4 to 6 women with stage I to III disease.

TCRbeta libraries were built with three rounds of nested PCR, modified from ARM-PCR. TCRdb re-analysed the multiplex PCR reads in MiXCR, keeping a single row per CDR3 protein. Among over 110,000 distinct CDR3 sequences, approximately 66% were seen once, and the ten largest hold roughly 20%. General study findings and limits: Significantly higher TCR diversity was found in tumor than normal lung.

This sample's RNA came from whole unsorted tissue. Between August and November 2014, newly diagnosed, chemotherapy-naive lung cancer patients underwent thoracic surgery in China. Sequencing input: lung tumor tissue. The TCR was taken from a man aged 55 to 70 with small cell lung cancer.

The CDR3 DNA follows: TGTGCCACCACATTTATAATAGGGGTGAGGAATACTGAAGCTTTCTTT. Amino acids: CATTFIIGVRNTEAFF. The chain couples TRBV6-6 to TRBJ1-1; D is perhaps TRBD1 (5 bases). This CDR3 has 16 amino acids. The germline CDR1 and CDR2 sequences are MNHNY and SVGAGI (reference sequence). V lost 10 bases, J lost 5 bases, and 26 bases lay in between.